Sequencing of this T cell receptor (beta chain) was carried out in a study of T cell responses to AZD1222 COVID-19 vaccine. Trimming took off 0 bases at V and 8 bases at J, with 19 bases between the two ends. CDR1 is LGHDT and CDR2 is YNNKEL in the germline V gene (reference sequence). This CDR3 has 16 amino acids. This table comes from immunoSEQ multiplex PCR, and its TCRdb copy is limited to in-frame clones, with some not included. The sample includes 180,000 or so clones, approximately 95% of them seen just once. V is TRBV3-1 (or the pseudogene TRBV3-2) and J is TRBJ1-2; D gene ambiguous. The TCR was taken from an adult in good health. The specimen was peripheral blood, collected on day 0 of AZD1222 vaccination. CDR3: CASSQDHGSGRSGYTF. In nucleotides, the CDR3 is TGTGCCAGCAGCCAAGATCACGGTTCGGGGAGGAGCGGCTACACCTTC.